Listed below are T cell receptor beta chains from one sample, sequenced in a study of CD8 T cells in Susac syndrome. TCRdb re-derived calls from the immunoSEQ multiplex PCR reads in MiXCR, one entry per CDR3 protein. In the table there are about 71,000 distinct CDR3 sequences, 85% to 95% of which are singletons. The sample was CD4+ T cells from PBMCs. The origin of the receptors is a human donor with Susac syndrome. Both conserved end residues are part of each CDR3. The size field is filled for only some rows; it gives once, few, many or a size class.

abundance: NA; v_gene: TRBV6-2/TRBV6-3; j_gene: TRBJ1-1; CDR3aa: CASSQILMAFF
abundance: NA; v_gene: TRBV7-8; j_gene: TRBJ2-2; CDR3aa: CASGASGGAVAGELFF
abundance: once; v_gene: TRBV7-8; j_gene: TRBJ2-7; CDR3aa: CASSKFSYEQYF
abundance: NA; v_gene: TRBV28; j_gene: TRBJ2-2; CDR3aa: CASSQTDRANTRELFF
abundance: NA; v_gene: TRBV20-1; j_gene: TRBJ1-2; CDR3aa: CSARVRDAKTYGYTF
abundance: once; v_gene: TRBV19; j_gene: TRBJ2-5; CDR3aa: CASRNSGGARETQYF
abundance: NA; v_gene: TRBV9; j_gene: TRBJ2-2; CDR3aa: CASSPQVQNTGELFF
abundance: NA; v_gene: TRBV20-1; j_gene: TRBJ2-7; CDR3aa: CSASVTEADNEQYF
abundance: NA; v_gene: TRBV18; j_gene: TRBJ1-2; CDR3aa: CASSPGTVGYTF
abundance: NA; v_gene: TRBV5-1; j_gene: TRBJ1-2; CDR3aa: CASSLEGRSNYGYTF
abundance: NA; v_gene: TRBV20-1; j_gene: TRBJ2-7; CDR3aa: CSARDPRRPMNTYEQYF
abundance: NA; v_gene: TRBV20-1; j_gene: TRBJ1-1; CDR3aa: CSARVGRPITEAFF
abundance: NA; v_gene: TRBV6-2/TRBV6-3; j_gene: TRBJ2-1; CDR3aa: CASKVIGGFAHEQFF
abundance: NA; v_gene: TRBV27; j_gene: TRBJ1-3; CDR3aa: CASSLGGTGNTIYF
abundance: NA; v_gene: TRBV5-1; j_gene: TRBJ2-4; CDR3aa: CASSLTRAKNIQYF
abundance: NA; v_gene: TRBV30; j_gene: TRBJ1-6; CDR3aa: CAWVQGSNSPLHF
abundance: NA; v_gene: TRBV10-3; j_gene: TRBJ2-1; CDR3aa: CATSQDAEQFF
abundance: NA; v_gene: TRBV6-1; j_gene: TRBJ1-3; CDR3aa: CAIRGDSSGNTIYF
abundance: NA; v_gene: TRBV11-3; j_gene: TRBJ2-7; CDR3aa: CASSHDPGRGEQYF
abundance: once; v_gene: TRBV19; j_gene: TRBJ1-6; CDR3aa: CASSLNLGTVPNSPLHF
abundance: NA; v_gene: TRBV28; j_gene: TRBJ2-3; CDR3aa: CASSWGGLGRYTQYF
abundance: NA; v_gene: TRBV2; j_gene: TRBJ1-3; CDR3aa: CASTLGPGNTIYF
abundance: NA; v_gene: TRBV30; j_gene: TRBJ1-2; CDR3aa: CAWTVRASYGYTF
abundance: NA; v_gene: TRBV21-1; j_gene: TRBJ2-5; CDR3aa: CASSKSNREETQYF
abundance: NA; v_gene: TRBV7-2; j_gene: TRBJ2-5; CDR3aa: CASSLRGRPETQYF
abundance: NA; v_gene: TRBV5-1; j_gene: TRBJ1-2; CDR3aa: CASSLAAGVNYGYTF
abundance: NA; v_gene: TRBV18; j_gene: TRBJ2-7; CDR3aa: CASSPDTYEQYF